These T cell receptor beta chains were read from a single sample in a study of beta chain features in type 1 diabetes. TCRdb's table, derived via immunoSEQ multiplex PCR, lists solely in-frame clones and lacks some. The data contain 200,000 to 250,000 clones, roughly 16% of them seen just once; the ten biggest clones take up 0.08% to 0.095%. Sequencing used naive CD4+ T cells from blood. Receptor source: a man in his thirties or forties with type 1 diabetes. CDR3s include the opening cysteine and the closing phenylalanine or tryptophan. A D gene is named only where the DNA matches it firmly. Only part of the rows carry a size: once, few, many, or a class if the clone is expanded.

j_gene,v_gene,d_gene,abundance,CDR3aa,CDR3nt
TRBJ1-1,TRBV29-1,-,few,CSLTRQRNTEAFF,TGCAGCCTTACGAGGCAGAGGAACACTGAAGCTTTCTTT
TRBJ2-7,TRBV7-2,TRBD2,-,CASSLVFRTSGRNEQYF,TGTGCCAGCAGCTTAGTGTTCCGGACTAGCGGGAGAAACGAGCAGTACTTC
TRBJ2-2,TRBV5-1,TRBD2,few,CASSLPLAGGNTGELFF,TGCGCCAGCAGCTTACCCCTAGCGGGTGGTAACACCGGGGAGCTGTTTTTT
TRBJ2-3,TRBV18,-,few,CASSPNSPQNTDTQYF,TGTGCCAGCTCACCAAACTCGCCACAGAACACAGATACGCAGTATTTT
TRBJ2-1,TRBV7-3,-,-,CASSLSGIRNEQFF,TGTGCCAGCAGCTTATCGGGGATAAGGAATGAGCAGTTCTTC
TRBJ2-1,TRBV14,-,-,CASSQWNALDNEQFF,TGTGCCAGCAGCCAATGGAACGCTCTCGACAATGAGCAGTTCTTC
TRBJ1-1,TRBV29-1,TRBD1,-,CSVVSGGVTEAFF,TGCAGCGTTGTTTCAGGGGGTGTCACTGAAGCTTTCTTT
TRBJ1-2,TRBV25-1,-,few,CASSEMIRNSGYTF,TGTGCCAGCAGTGAAATGATCCGTAACTCTGGCTACACCTTC
TRBJ2-1,TRBV4-3,-,few,CASSQESSSYNEQFF,TGCGCCAGCAGCCAAGAGAGTAGCTCCTACAATGAGCAGTTCTTC
TRBJ2-5,TRBV29-1,-,-,CSVGSGLGETQYF,TGCAGCGTTGGTTCAGGGTTGGGGGAGACCCAGTACTTC
TRBJ2-4,TRBV29-1,-,-,CSVEVKGLAKNIQYF,TGCAGCGTTGAAGTTAAAGGACTAGCCAAAAACATTCAGTACTTC
TRBJ2-3,TRBV5-4,TRBD2,few,CASSGLAGPTDTQYF,TGTGCCAGCAGCGGACTAGCGGGTCCCACAGATACGCAGTATTTT
TRBJ2-1,TRBV5-1,-,-,CASSLVTGNYNEQFF,TGCGCCAGCAGCTTGGTAACGGGGAACTACAATGAGCAGTTCTTC
TRBJ2-5,TRBV19,-,-,CASSLGVWQETQYF,TGTGCCAGTAGTCTGGGAGTTTGGCAAGAGACCCAGTACTTC
TRBJ1-5,TRBV15,-,few,CATSRGGFNQPQHF,TGTGCCACCAGCAGAGGAGGGTTCAATCAGCCCCAGCATTTT
TRBJ2-2,TRBV9,-,few,CASSTDYRGELFF,TGTGCCAGCAGCACCGATTACAGGGGGGAGCTGTTTTTT
TRBJ2-3,TRBV29-1,-,-,CSVDTVGNSGTDTQYF,TGCAGCGTTGATACGGTGGGGAATTCGGGCACAGATACGCAGTATTTT
TRBJ2-7,TRBV6-5,TRBD1,-,CASSYQTGGDEQYF,TGTGCCAGCAGTTATCAGACAGGGGGAGACGAGCAGTACTTC
TRBJ2-1,TRBV19,-,-,CASSAVGSSYNEQFF,TGTGCCAGTAGCGCGGTCGGGAGCTCCTACAATGAGCAGTTCTTC
TRBJ1-1,TRBV7-9,-,few,CATATNTEAFF,TGTGCCACGGCCACCAACACTGAAGCTTTCTTT
TRBJ2-1,TRBV27,TRBD2,few,CASNFGGTPNNEQFF,TGTGCCAGCAACTTCGGGGGGACTCCCAACAATGAGCAGTTCTTC
TRBJ2-7,TRBV6-5,TRBD2,-,CASSYGAGDYEQYF,TGTGCCAGCAGTTACGGGGCGGGAGACTACGAGCAGTACTTC
TRBJ2-2,TRBV4-2,TRBD2,-,CASSRTVAGATGELFF,TGTGCCAGCAGCCGGACCGTAGCGGGAGCCACCGGGGAGCTGTTTTTT
TRBJ2-1,TRBV7-3,-,few,CASSLRHSSYNEQFF,TGTGCCAGCAGCTTAAGGCACTCCAGCTACAATGAGCAGTTCTTC
TRBJ1-1,TRBV9,TRBD1,-,CASSAEGQGFTEAFF,TGTGCCAGCAGCGCCGAGGGACAGGGGTTTACTGAAGCTTTCTTT
TRBJ1-4,TRBV10-3,TRBD1,few,CATSDREFEKLFF,TGTGCCACCTCGGACAGGGAATTTGAAAAACTGTTTTTT
TRBJ2-5,TRBV25-1,TRBD2,few,CASSGRLAYLTQETQYF,TGTGCCAGCAGTGGCCGACTAGCGTATCTTACCCAAGAGACCCAGTACTTC
TRBJ2-1,TRBV25-1,TRBD2,few,CASSVIAGFGNEQFF,TGTGCCAGCAGTGTAATAGCGGGGTTTGGGAATGAGCAGTTCTTC
TRBJ2-6,TRBV5-5,-,-,CASSLDISGANVLTF,TGTGCCAGCAGCTTGGATATTTCTGGGGCCAACGTCCTGACTTTC
TRBJ2-4,TRBV29-1,-,-,CSVLGRGDIQYF,TGCAGCGTTCTGGGCAGGGGGGACATTCAGTACTTC
TRBJ2-1,TRBV9,-,-,CASSGTLSGETLSYNEQFF,TGTGCCAGCAGCGGGACGTTGTCGGGTGAAACCCTTTCCTACAATGAGCAGTTCTTC
TRBJ2-2,TRBV29-1,-,-,CSVEQANTGELFF,TGCAGCGTTGAACAGGCGAACACCGGGGAGCTGTTTTTT
TRBJ2-3,TRBV13,TRBD2,-,CASKLAGGDTQYF,TGTGCCAGCAAACTAGCGGGAGGTGATACGCAGTATTTT
TRBJ1-2,TRBV11-2,TRBD1,-,CASSPTGAGGYTF,TGTGCCAGCAGCCCCACAGGGGCTGGGGGCTACACCTTC
TRBJ1-5,TRBV6-5,TRBD1,few,CASSRDRGLDQPQHF,TGTGCCAGCAGTCGGGACAGGGGGCTCGATCAGCCCCAGCATTTT
TRBJ2-1,TRBV29-1,-,few,CSVDRSVYNEQFF,TGCAGCGTTGATCGATCAGTCTACAATGAGCAGTTCTTC
TRBJ2-1,TRBV4-1,-,-,CASSQGDSYNEQFF,TGCGCCAGCAGCCAAGGGGACTCCTACAATGAGCAGTTCTTC
TRBJ2-7,TRBV10-3,TRBD1,-,CAISESGTDPDEQYF,TGTGCCATCAGTGAGTCCGGGACAGACCCCGACGAGCAGTACTTC
TRBJ2-1,TRBV7-2,-,few,CASSLGQPNEQFF,TGTGCCAGCAGCTTAGGACAACCCAATGAGCAGTTCTTC
TRBJ2-2,TRBV29-1,-,few,CSVEGAGNTGELFF,TGCAGCGTTGAAGGGGCAGGGAACACCGGGGAGCTGTTTTTT
TRBJ2-2,TRBV29-1,TRBD2,-,CSVPRTSGYTGELFF,TGCAGCGTTCCCCGGACTAGCGGGTACACCGGGGAGCTGTTTTTT
TRBJ2-2,TRBV4-3,-,few,CASSQERGEAGELFF,TGCGCCAGCAGCCAAGAACGAGGGGAGGCCGGGGAGCTGTTTTTT
TRBJ2-7,TRBV2,-,few,CASSERASNSYEQYF,TGTGCCAGCAGTGAGCGAGCGAGTAACTCCTACGAGCAGTACTTC
TRBJ2-5,TRBV29-1,TRBD2,-,CSVTLAGGGKTQYF,TGCAGCGTTACTCTAGCGGGAGGAGGAAAGACCCAGTACTTC
TRBJ2-3,TRBV6-6,-,-,CASSYAGRRSTDTQYF,TGTGCCAGCAGTTACGCCGGTCGGAGAAGCACAGATACGCAGTATTTT
TRBJ1-5,TRBV7-2,-,-,CASSLDENQPQHF,TGTGCCAGCAGCTTGGACGAGAATCAGCCCCAGCATTTT
TRBJ2-3,TRBV27,TRBD1,-,CASSPWTGGSADTQYF,TGTGCCAGCAGTCCCTGGACAGGGGGTAGTGCAGATACGCAGTATTTT
TRBJ2-7,TRBV29-1,TRBD1,-,CSVSGGSSYEQYF,TGCAGCGTATCAGGGGGAAGCTCCTACGAGCAGTACTTC
TRBJ2-6,TRBV15,-,-,CATSREAAAGANVLTF,TGTGCCACCAGCAGAGAAGCGGCGGCTGGGGCCAACGTCCTGACTTTC
TRBJ1-2,TRBV25-1,-,few,CASSRDQRGYTF,TGTGCCAGCAGTAGGGACCAGCGGGGCTACACCTTC
TRBJ1-1,TRBV7-3,-,few,CASSPTKGPFDTEAFF,TGTGCCAGCAGCCCTACTAAGGGGCCGTTTGACACTGAAGCTTTCTTT
TRBJ2-2,TRBV30,TRBD2,few,CAGTTSGTGNTGELFF,TGTGCCGGTACGACTAGCGGAACTGGGAACACCGGGGAGCTGTTTTTT
TRBJ1-2,TRBV25-1,-,-,CASSARANYGYTF,TGTGCCAGCAGTGCTCGGGCTAACTATGGCTACACCTTC
TRBJ2-1,TRBV29-1,TRBD1,few,CSDLGQANEQFF,TGCAGCGACCTGGGACAGGCGAATGAGCAGTTCTTC